The 8 T cell receptor beta chains reported below all come from one sample, sequenced in a study of blood T cell repertoires in COVID-19. This table comes from immunoSEQ multiplex PCR, and its TCRdb copy is limited to in-frame clones, with some not included. The table lists some 250,000 clones, approximately 81% of them singletons. The sequencing input was peripheral blood. Receptor source: a woman between 18 and 29 years old with acute or convalescent COVID-19.

The chain carries TRBV7-2 and TRBJ2-3; D gene uncertain. Germline CDR1 and CDR2: SGHTA and FQGNSA. Trimming took off 0 bases at V and 8 bases at J, with 12 bases between the two ends. The CDR3 has 14 amino acids. The CDR3 region is CASSLASTSGTQYF. DNA for the CDR3: TGTGCCAGCAGCTTAGCATCTACGTCCGGTACGCAGTATTTT.

J is TRBJ1-1 and V is TRBV5-4; 9 bases align to TRBD1. Germline-derived CDR1 and CDR2 are SGHNT and YYREEE (reference sequence). There are 12 residues in the CDR3. V shed 3 bases, J shed 11 bases, and the junction held 5 bases outside the gene matches. This chain's CDR3 is CASSYDRGVAFF. The CDR3 coding sequence is TGTGCCAGCAGCTACGACAGGGGGGTGGCTTTCTTT.

The V call is TRBV9, the J call TRBJ1-2; 9 bases match TRBD1. V shed 3 bases, J shed 5 bases, and the junction held 5 bases outside the gene matches. Germline V gene lookup returns CDR1 SGDLS and CDR2 YYNGEE. The CDR3 runs to 14 residues. DNA of the CDR3: TGTGCCAGCAGCGGGACGACAGGGGGATATGGCTACACCTTC. This translates into CASSGTTGGYGYTF.

The chain combines TRBV21-1 with TRBJ2-7; the table assigns TRBD2, which was not confirmed against the DNA. TRBV21-1 is classified as a pseudogene. The CDR3 is 15 amino acids. As DNA, the CDR3 is TGTGCCAGCAGCAAAATCTTAGGGACTAGGTACGAGCAGTACTTC. Protein sequence: CASSKILGTRYEQYF.

This rearrangement joins TRBV19 to TRBJ2-1, with D perhaps TRBD2 (5 bases). Per the germline V gene, CDR1 is LNHDA and CDR2 is SQIVND (reference sequence). V lost 8 bases to trimming and J lost 0 bases, with 17 bases between them. This CDR3 is 16 amino acids long. CDR3 DNA sequence: TGTGCCAGTCGCGATCGCTTAGGGAGCTCCTACAATGAGCAGTTCTTC. It is translated as CASRDRLGSSYNEQFF.

V and J are TRBV10-3 and TRBJ2-1; the D gene is possibly TRBD1 (6 bases). CDR1 ENHRY and CDR2 SYGVKD come from the germline V gene. CDR3 size: 13 residues. V shed 10 bases and J shed 0 bases, with 10 bases lying between them. In DNA form, the CDR3 reads TGTGCCACAAAGGGGGACTCCTACAATGAGCAGTTCTTC. The encoded protein is CATKGDSYNEQFF.

This clone was seen at least ten times. The rearrangement joins TRBV25-1 to TRBJ2-3; maybe TRBD2 (6 bases). Germline CDR1 and CDR2: MGHDK and SYGVNS. V gave up 3 bases and J gave up 3 bases, with 16 bases separating them. The CDR3 runs 16 residues. The CDR3 coding sequence is TGTGCCAGCAGTGATGATTGGGGGACTGGAACAGATACGCAGTATTTT. Its protein product is CASSDDWGTGTDTQYF.

This chain connects TRBV4-3 to TRBJ2-7; 9 bases match TRBD2. The CDR3 is made up of 20 amino acids. Trimming cost V 3 bases and J 4 bases; bases outside gene matches: 22. CDR1 and CDR2 from the germline V gene are LGHNA and YSLEER. CDR3 coding DNA: TGCGCCAGCAGCCAGTCCCTATCCTTTCGGGCGGGAGGGTACGGTTACGAGCAGTACTTC. It is translated as CASSQSLSFRAGGYGYEQYF.